A selection of T cell receptor beta chains follows, all from one sample in a study of T cell responses to AZD1222 COVID-19 vaccine. The assay was immunoSEQ multiplex PCR, and TCRdb's table has in-frame clones only and misses some. The repertoire holds approximately 170,000 clones, with approximately 90% as singletons. The specimen was peripheral blood, collected on day 0 of AZD1222 vaccination. The receptors come from an adult in good health. Each CDR3 is given with its conserved first and last residue. D genes are given only for firm matches. The size of a clone is reported for some rows only, either as once, few or many, or as a class for expanded clones.

size: once; J: TRBJ1-1; V: TRBV18; D: TRBD1; CDR3: CASSPMGQGSTEAFF; DNA: TGTGCCAGCTCACCGATGGGACAGGGATCAACTGAAGCTTTCTTT
size: .; J: TRBJ1-5; V: TRBV10-2; D: .; CDR3: CASSESGYNQPQHF; DNA: TGCGCCAGCAGTGAGAGCGGCTACAATCAGCCCCAGCATTTT
size: .; J: TRBJ2-4; V: TRBV5-1; D: TRBD1; CDR3: CASSLEQGADAYF; DNA: TGCGCCAGCAGCTTGGAACAGGGGGCCGATGCGTACTTC
size: .; J: TRBJ1-2; V: TRBV15; D: TRBD1; CDR3: CATSRGTGVNYGYTF; DNA: TGTGCCACCAGCAGGGGGACAGGTGTCAACTATGGCTACACCTTC
size: once; J: TRBJ2-7; V: TRBV12-5; D: .; CDR3: CASGLDDTYEQYF; DNA: TGTGCTAGTGGGCTTGACGACACCTACGAGCAGTACTTC
size: .; J: TRBJ1-1; V: TRBV6-5; D: TRBD1; CDR3: CASSYLAGGRNTEAFF; DNA: TGTGCCAGCAGTTACCTCGCAGGGGGTAGGAACACTGAAGCTTTCTTT
size: .; J: TRBJ2-2; V: TRBV4-1; D: .; CDR3: CASSPKEQGANTGELFF; DNA: TGCGCCAGCAGCCCTAAGGAGCAAGGGGCGAACACCGGGGAGCTGTTTTTT
size: .; J: TRBJ2-1; V: TRBV3-1/TRBV3-2; D: TRBD2; CDR3: CASSQGEGAGGGEQFF; DNA: TGTGCCAGCAGCCAAGGGGAAGGAGCGGGAGGGGGAGAGCAGTTCTTC
size: .; J: TRBJ2-1; V: TRBV3-1/TRBV3-2; D: .; CDR3: CASSQGRVVAEQFF; DNA: TGTGCCAGCAGCCAAGGACGGGTAGTTGCTGAGCAGTTCTTC
size: .; J: TRBJ1-5; V: TRBV5-1; D: .; CDR3: CASSLELNQPQHF; DNA: TGCGCCAGCAGCTTGGAGCTGAATCAGCCCCAGCATTTT
size: .; J: TRBJ1-2; V: TRBV19; D: .; CDR3: CASSMGGPSDNYGYTF; DNA: TGTGCCAGTAGTATGGGGGGACCCTCAGATAACTATGGCTACACCTTC
size: .; J: TRBJ1-1; V: TRBV28; D: .; CDR3: CASSSVRGMNTEAFF; DNA: TGTGCCAGCAGTTCGGTTCGAGGGATGAACACTGAAGCTTTCTTT
size: .; J: TRBJ2-3; V: TRBV7-3; D: .; CDR3: CASSLSGQGRYF; DNA: TGTGCCAGCAGCTTAAGTGGTCAGGGCCGGTATTTT
size: .; J: TRBJ1-6; V: TRBV28; D: .; CDR3: CASSPRAGDNSPLHF; DNA: TGTGCCAGCAGTCCTCGGGCAGGGGATAATTCACCCCTCCACTTT